This T cell receptor beta chain was retrieved from a study of cytomegalovirus exposure and HLA in healthy donors. The CDR3 spans 10 residues. V was pared by 3 bases and J by 7 bases, with 6 bases between. Per germline, CDR1 GTSNPN and CDR2 SVGIG (reference sequence). PCR was performed using 60 Vbeta and 13 Jbeta primers. Sequenced by immunoSEQ multiplex PCR; TCRdb stores in-frame clones only, minus some. The table shows approximately 130,000 clones, with approximately 61% occurring only once. The chain employs TRBV30 and TRBJ1-1; D remains ambiguous. This sequence originates from a woman aged 35 to 49 in good health and CMV-seronegative. What was sequenced was PBMCs. The DNA for the CDR3 is TGTGCCTGGAGGGCCATTGAAGCTTTCTTT. This gives the protein CAWRAIEAFF.